The 32 T cell receptor beta chains in this list originate from one sample, sequenced in a study of shared clonotypes between healthy human individuals. Here immunoSEQ multiplex PCR was the method, and the copy in TCRdb shows in-frame clones only, minus some. The sample holds about 2 million clones; roughly 95% are singletons and the top ten take about 1.1%. As defined, naive CD8 cells were CD45RO-negative and positively selected for CCR7, with terminally differentiated effector memory CD45RA+ cells excluded. Input material: naive CD8+ T cells sorted from blood. The receptors derive from a young man in good health.

The gene calls are TRBV25-1 and TRBJ2-1, with D possibly being TRBD2 (6 bases). V lost 2 bases, J lost 3 bases, and 14 bases lay in between. The germline V gene has CDR1 MGHDK and CDR2 SYGVNS. This CDR3 comprises 16 residues. The CDR3 bases are TGTGCCAGCAGTGAAGATAGGCAGGGAGGCTACAATGAGCAGTTCTTC. This codes for CASSEDRQGGYNEQFF.

The chain employs TRBV28 and TRBJ2-5; D gene uncertain. Germline assignment: CDR1 MDHEN and CDR2 SYDVKM. The CDR3 sequence is 14 residues long. The V end lost 6 bases, the J end lost 0 bases, and 11 bases lay between the germline ends. The CDR3 DNA reads TGTGCCAGCAGCTTGAGAGGAAACCAAGAGACCCAGTACTTC. As protein: CASSLRGNQETQYF.

The gene calls are TRBV19 and TRBJ1-1; tentative D call: TRBD1 (6 bases). Germline CDR1 reads LNHDA; CDR2 reads SQIVND (reference sequence). The CDR3 extends over 14 amino acids. V was clipped by 7 bases and J by 4 bases, with 16 bases between them. CDR3 amino acids: CASTWKGGSTEAFF. The CDR3 DNA reads as TGTGCCAGTACCTGGAAGGGGGGGTCCACTGAAGCTTTCTTT.

V usage is TRBV6-5 and J usage is TRBJ2-1; TRBD1 is a possible D gene (7 bases). Germline V CDR1 and CDR2: MNHEY, SVGAGI. There are 16 residues in the CDR3. Deletions cut 0 bases from V and 4 bases from J, with 13 bases between. The chain's CDR3 is CASSYSAGQLYNEQFF. CDR3 nucleotides: TGTGCCAGCAGTTACTCGGCGGGACAGTTGTACAATGAGCAGTTCTTC.

The J gene is TRBJ2-1, the V gene TRBV7-6; D unclear. The germline V gene encodes CDR1 SGHVS and CDR2 FNYEAQ. There are 14 residues in the CDR3. V was shortened by 2 bases and J by 6 bases, with 11 bases between the two germline ends. CDR3 amino acids: CASSLWQASNEQFF. Written as DNA, the CDR3 is TGTGCCAGCAGCTTATGGCAGGCCTCCAATGAGCAGTTCTTC.

This chain connects TRBV7-2 to TRBJ2-3, with TRBD2 identical over 9 bases. Germline assignment: CDR1 SGHTA and CDR2 FQGNSA. The CDR3 has 17 residues. Trimming cost V 5 bases and J 2 bases; bases outside gene matches: 11. The CDR3 DNA reads TGTGCCAGCAGCCAGAGGGTGGCTAGCGGGGACACAGATACGCAGTATTTT. It encodes CASSQRVASGDTDTQYF. Full variable domain (remainder filled in from reference TRBV7-2 and TRBJ2-3): GAGVSQSPSNKVTEKGKDVELRCDPISGHTALYWYRQSLGQGLEFLIYFQGNSAPDKSGLPSDRFSAERTGGSVSTLTIQRTQQEDSAVYLCASSQRVASGDTDTQYFGPGTRLTVL.

V usage is TRBV19 and J usage is TRBJ1-1; possibly TRBD1 for D (6 bases). CDR1 is LNHDA and CDR2 is SQIVND in the germline V gene (reference sequence). V lost 6 bases to trimming and J lost 7 bases, with 9 bases between them. The CDR3 extends over 11 amino acids. The CDR3 nucleotides are TGTGCCAGTAGCGAGGGGGGTGAAGCTTTCTTT. Translating gives CASSEGGEAFF.

The chain joins TRBV28 to TRBJ1-3, with D hard to call. The V end lost 5 bases, the J end lost 4 bases, and 9 bases lay between the germline ends. CDR1 is MDHEN, CDR2 SYDVKM, per germline. The CDR3 loop spans 13 amino acids. The CDR3 nucleotides read TGTGCCAGCAGTGACACCACCGGAAACACCATATATTTT. This encodes CASSDTTGNTIYF. Using reference TRBV28 and TRBJ1-3 for the parts outside the CDR3, the full variable domain is DVKVTQSSRYLVKRTGEKVFLECVQDMDHENMFWYRQDPGLGLRLIYFSYDVKMKEKGDIPEGYSVSREKKERFSLILESASTNQTSMYLCASSDTTGNTIYFGEGSWLTVV.

Points on this clone: Since a much larger clone is just one base distant, this may be a read error. The CDR3 ends on some other residue instead of the conserved phenylalanine or tryptophan, so this is likely a read error. The chain has TRBV10-3 and TRBJ1-1; D is unresolved. Germline V gene data show CDR1 as ENHRY and CDR2 as SYGVKD. This CDR3 has 15 residues. The V gene lost 7 bases and the J gene lost 4 bases, with 19 bases spanning the gap. CDR3 nucleotides: TGTGCCATCACCAACACAGCAGGTCTGGGCACTGAAGCTTTCTCT. It codes for CAITNTAGLGTEAFS.

This clone was recorded only once. The genes are TRBV5-6 and TRBJ1-1, with D hard to call. The ends were cut back, 0 bases at V and 7 bases at J, with 10 bases in the middle. This CDR3 spans 13 amino acids. Germline values: CDR1 SGHDT, CDR2 YYEEEE. This chain's CDR3 is CASSLGIGVEAFF. CDR3 sequence (DNA): TGTGCCAGCAGCTTGGGGATCGGAGTTGAAGCTTTCTTT.

V gene TRBV29-1 combines with J gene TRBJ2-5, with 7 bases lining up with TRBD1. The J call may be in error: the DNA end matches TRBJ2-7 better. The CDR3 totals 12 residues. Per germline, CDR1 SQVTM and CDR2 ANQGSEA. CDR3 bases: TGCAGCGTTGGACAGGGAGTCTACGAGCAGTACTTC. Translated, it gives CSVGQGVYEQYF.

The chain couples TRBV27 to TRBJ2-4, with D unclear. The CDR3 spans 14 residues. V lost 1 base to trimming and J lost 3 bases, with 7 bases between them. In germline, CDR1 is MNHEY, CDR2 SMNVEV (reference sequence). DNA for the CDR3: TGTGCCAGCAGTTTATTGTACAGCAAAAACATTCAGTACTTC. It specifies CASSLLYSKNIQYF.

The chain recombines TRBV21-1 with TRBJ2-2. TRBV21-1 is reported as a pseudogene. The CDR3 sequence is 17 residues long. CDR3 in DNA: TGTGCCAGCAGCAAAGAACCTTCCCGCGGACACACCGGGGAGCTGTTTTTT. Its protein product is CASSKEPSRGHTGELFF.

V is TRBV19 and J is TRBJ2-1, with D perhaps being TRBD1 or TRBD2 (5 bases each). The CDR3 has 21 residues. V dropped 1 base and J dropped 5 bases, with 30 bases sitting between them. Germline CDR1 LNHDA, CDR2 SQIVND (reference sequence). The CDR3 is CASSIGAIKGRAQYRHNEQFF. The CDR3 DNA reads TGTGCCAGTAGTATAGGCGCGATTAAGGGGCGGGCCCAATACCGACACAATGAGCAGTTCTTC.

The J gene is TRBJ2-3, the V gene TRBV6-5; no clear D. This CDR3 has 12 residues. The germline gives CDR1 MNHEY, CDR2 SVGAGI. V was shortened by 5 bases and J by 2 bases, with 5 bases between the two germline ends. CDR3 protein: CASSDNTDTQYF. The CDR3 DNA reads as TGTGCCAGCAGTGACAACACAGATACGCAGTATTTT.

The chain carries TRBV19 and TRBJ2-1, with 8 bases identical to TRBD2. CDR3 length equals 15 residues. The junction had 2 bases not matched to a gene; V was cut back by 3 bases and J by 1 base. Germline V lookup: CDR1 LNHDA, CDR2 SQIVND (reference sequence). This CDR3 is CASSMRGGSYNEQFF. The CDR3 nucleotides read TGTGCCAGTAGTATGCGCGGGGGGTCCTACAATGAGCAGTTCTTC.

This clone was counted only a few times. Distinct nucleotide sequences in the sample also encode this CDR3. This rearrangement joins TRBV7-9 to TRBJ2-7, with D perhaps TRBD1 (5 bases). Germline V gene lookup returns CDR1 SEHNR and CDR2 FQNEAQ (reference sequence). Trimming pared 3 bases from V and 5 bases from J, leaving 8 bases between. The CDR3 extends over 12 amino acids. The CDR3 DNA reads TGTGCCAGCAGCTTGGAAGGGGACGAGCAGTACTTC. It codes for CASSLEGDEQYF. Full variable domain (outside the CDR3, taken from reference TRBV7-9 and TRBJ2-7): DTGVSQNPRHKITKRGQNVTFRCDPISEHNRLYWYRQTLGQGPEFLTYFQNEAQLEKSRLLSDRFSAERPKGSFSTLEIQRTEQGDSAMYLCASSLEGDEQYFGPGTRLTVT.

The chain employs TRBV30 and TRBJ2-4, with D perhaps assigned TRBD1 or TRBD2 (5 bases each). Trimming took 7 bases from V and 3 from J, leaving 13 bases between them. Germline assignment: CDR1 GTSNPN and CDR2 SVGIG (reference sequence). The CDR3 extends over 13 amino acids. CDR3 DNA sequence: TGTGCCTATGGGGGAGAAGACAAAAACATTCAGTACTTC. It is translated as CAYGGEDKNIQYF.

The chain is built from TRBV5-1 and TRBJ2-7; 7 bases are a match to TRBD1. J was trimmed by 2 bases and V by 2 bases; bases with no gene match: 7. This CDR3 comprises 15 residues. CDR1 and CDR2 from the germline V gene are SGHRS and YFSETQ. As DNA, the CDR3 is TGCGCCAGCAGCTTACGGGCAGGGGGAACCTACGAGCAGTACTTC. Protein sequence: CASSLRAGGTYEQYF.

This sequence joins TRBV7-9 and TRBJ1-4, with D perhaps matching TRBD1 (5 bases). Germline V gives CDR1 SEHNR, CDR2 FQNEAQ (reference sequence). The CDR3 runs 15 residues. Trimming removed 4 bases from V and 0 bases from J, with 9 bases in between. The CDR3 region has the DNA TGTGCCAGCAGCTCACAGGAAACAACTAATGAAAAACTGTTTTTT. It is translated as CASSSQETTNEKLFF. The whole variable domain, remainder taken from reference TRBV7-9 and TRBJ1-4, is DTGVSQNPRHKITKRGQNVTFRCDPISEHNRLYWYRQTLGQGPEFLTYFQNEAQLEKSRLLSDRFSAERPKGSFSTLEIQRTEQGDSAMYLCASSSQETTNEKLFFGSGTQLSVL.

CDR3 sequence: CASSDLAGGLGEQFF. The CDR3, as DNA: TGTGCCAGCAGCGATCTAGCGGGAGGGCTTGGGGAGCAGTTCTTC. The V and J genes are TRBV27 and TRBJ2-1; 12 nucleotides agree with TRBD2. With V trimmed by 6 bases and J by 10 bases, 10 bases remained unmatched. Germline-derived CDR1 and CDR2 are MNHEY and SMNVEV (reference sequence). The CDR3 runs to 15 residues.

This sequence joins TRBV5-6 and TRBJ2-5, with 9 bases that match TRBD2. Looked up from germline, CDR1 is SGHDT and CDR2 is YYEEEE. J gave up 2 bases and V 4 bases, and 6 bases lay outside the gene matches. The CDR3 totals 15 residues. The CDR3 spells CASSRLAGVQETQYF. The CDR3 coding sequence is TGTGCCAGCAGCAGATTAGCGGGAGTTCAAGAGACCCAGTACTTC. Together with reference TRBV5-6 and TRBJ2-5, the CDR3 gives the full variable domain: DAGVTQSPTHLIKTRGQQVTLRCSPKSGHDTVSWYQQALGQGPQFIFQYYEEEERQRGNFPDRFSGHQFPNYSSELNVNALLLGDSALYLCASSRLAGVQETQYFGPGTRLLVL.

The chain is built from TRBV29-1 and TRBJ1-1; D uncertain. CDR1 is SQVTM and CDR2 is ANQGSEA in the germline V gene. V was clipped by 2 bases and J by 3 bases, with 10 bases between them. This CDR3 contains 13 residues. CDR3 sequence: CSVENGEDTEAFF. The CDR3 DNA sequence: TGCAGCGTTGAAAATGGGGAGGACACTGAAGCTTTCTTT.

The chain links TRBV29-1 to TRBJ2-3; the match to TRBD2 covers 10 bases. This CDR3 spans 16 amino acids. The germline V gene encodes CDR1 SQVTM and CDR2 ANQGSEA. V lost 7 bases and J lost 2; bases outside the gene matches: 12. The chain's CDR3 is CSGGLAQMEYTDTQYF. The CDR3 DNA reads as TGCAGCGGGGGACTAGCGCAGATGGAATACACAGATACGCAGTATTTT.

The chain couples TRBV11-2 to TRBJ2-4; D may correspond to TRBD1 or TRBD2 (5 bases each). V was cut by 5 bases and J by 7 bases, with 15 bases left in between. This CDR3 has 14 residues. CDR1 and CDR2 (germline): SGHAT, FQNNGV. The CDR3 loop is CASSPGTQGNIQYF. CDR3 DNA: TGTGCCAGCAGCCCGGGGACCCAAGGGAACATTCAGTACTTC.

The V gene is TRBV5-6, the J gene TRBJ2-5; maybe TRBD1 (5 bases). Between the trimmed V and J ends, which lost 7 bases and 5 bases, there was a span of 18 bases. CDR3 length equals 14 residues. Germline V lookup: CDR1 SGHDT, CDR2 YYEEEE. This chain's CDR3 is CASDTGPEEETQYF. As DNA, the CDR3 is TGTGCCAGCGACACAGGTCCCGAAGAGGAGACCCAGTACTTC. The full variable domain, completed using reference TRBV5-6 and TRBJ2-5, is DAGVTQSPTHLIKTRGQQVTLRCSPKSGHDTVSWYQQALGQGPQFIFQYYEEEERQRGNFPDRFSGHQFPNYSSELNVNALLLGDSALYLCASDTGPEEETQYFGPGTRLLVL.

The gene calls are TRBV19 and TRBJ2-2; D gene uncertain. With 3 bases removed from V and 7 bases from J, the gap between germline ends came to 12 bases. The CDR3 is 14 residues long. CDR1 and CDR2 from the germline V gene are LNHDA and SQIVND (reference sequence). For the CDR3, the DNA is TGTGCCAGTAGTATTTACACCTCCGGCGGGGAGCTGTTTTTT. As protein: CASSIYTSGGELFF.

The chain recombines TRBV6-1 with TRBJ2-5; D might be TRBD1 (6 bases). The V gene lost 6 bases and the J gene lost 2 bases, with 10 bases spanning the gap. This CDR3 has 13 amino acids. Germline V gene data show CDR1 as MNHNS and CDR2 as SASEGT. In DNA, the CDR3 is TGTGCCAGCAGCCCCGGGACACAAGAGACCCAGTACTTC. Translating gives CASSPGTQETQYF.

The chain joins TRBV28 to TRBJ2-7, with D perhaps assigned TRBD1 or TRBD2 (6 bases each). The V gene lost 0 bases and the J gene lost 4 bases, with 10 bases spanning the gap. The CDR3 totals 14 residues. The germline V gene encodes CDR1 MDHEN and CDR2 SYDVKM. The CDR3 region is CASSLWGGGYEQYF. As DNA, the CDR3 is TGTGCCAGCAGTTTATGGGGGGGCGGTTACGAGCAGTACTTC. The full variable domain, rest sourced from reference TRBV28 and TRBJ2-7, is DVKVTQSSRYLVKRTGEKVFLECVQDMDHENMFWYRQDPGLGLRLIYFSYDVKMKEKGDIPEGYSVSREKKERFSLILESASTNQTSMYLCASSLWGGGYEQYFGPGTRLTVT.

This chain uses TRBV7-9 with TRBJ2-3; 7 nucleotides align to TRBD2. The V and J ends lost 5 bases and 5 bases, in that order; junction bases with no gene match: 16. CDR1 is SEHNR and CDR2 is FQNEAQ in the germline V gene (reference sequence). This CDR3 is 17 amino acids long. The CDR3 loop is CASSPGGEGRFKDTQYF. CDR3 in DNA: TGTGCCAGCAGCCCAGGCGGGGAGGGCAGGTTTAAAGATACGCAGTATTTT. Full variable domain (outside the CDR3, taken from reference TRBV7-9 and TRBJ2-3): DTGVSQNPRHKITKRGQNVTFRCDPISEHNRLYWYRQTLGQGPEFLTYFQNEAQLEKSRLLSDRFSAERPKGSFSTLEIQRTEQGDSAMYLCASSPGGEGRFKDTQYFGPGTRLTVL.

About this clone: Other DNA sequences in the sample encode the same CDR3. V is TRBV27 and J is TRBJ2-2; D is undetermined. This CDR3 comprises 14 residues. Trimming took off 2 bases at V and 4 bases at J, with 8 bases between the two ends. CDR1 is MNHEY and CDR2 is SMNVEV in the germline V gene (reference sequence). The CDR3 sequence is CASSLRVVTGELFF. CDR3 in DNA: TGTGCCAGCAGTTTAAGGGTGGTCACCGGGGAGCTGTTTTTT.

This chain connects TRBV4-1 to TRBJ1-2; D is undetermined. CDR1 and CDR2 from the germline V gene are MGHRA and YSYEKL. The V and J ends lost 1 base and 3 bases respectively, with 15 bases between them. The CDR3 contains 16 residues. CDR3 nucleotide sequence: TGCGCCAGCAGCCAAGTTGGTTCGTCACCTCACTATGGCTACACCTTC. It yields the protein CASSQVGSSPHYGYTF.